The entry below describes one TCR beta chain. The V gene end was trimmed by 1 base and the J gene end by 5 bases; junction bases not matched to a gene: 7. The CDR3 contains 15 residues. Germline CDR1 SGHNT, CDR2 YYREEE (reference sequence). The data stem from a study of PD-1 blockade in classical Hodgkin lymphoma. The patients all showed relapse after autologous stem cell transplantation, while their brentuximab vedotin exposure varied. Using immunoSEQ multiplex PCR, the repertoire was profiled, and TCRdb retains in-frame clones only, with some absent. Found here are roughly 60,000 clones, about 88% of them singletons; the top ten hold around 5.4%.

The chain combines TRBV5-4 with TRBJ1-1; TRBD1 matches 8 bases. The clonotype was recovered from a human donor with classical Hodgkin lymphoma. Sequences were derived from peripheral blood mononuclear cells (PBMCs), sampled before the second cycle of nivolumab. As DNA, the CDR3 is TGTGCCAGCAGCTTGCCAGGGGGCGCGGTTACTGAAGCTTTCTTT. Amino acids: CASSLPGGAVTEAFF.